Given below is one T cell receptor beta chain in context. The specificity of this receptor is unknown. Base qualities are missing; no much larger clone stands one base away. This specimen belongs to a study of T cells in Graves' hyperthyroidism and ophthalmopathy (dated by TCRdb to between 2018 and 2021). Regarding the research as a whole: Peripheral blood samples were taken at the time of initial diagnosis, prior to any treatment. A discovery cohort of approximately 100 patients, roughly 45 with Graves' ophthalmopathy and approximately 60 with stable Graves' hyperthyroidism, was used to find distinguishing TCR V-J signatures. Prospective prediction of ophthalmopathy was tested in an independent validation cohort of some 19 hyperthyroidism patients and 15 to 17 patients who later progressed to ophthalmopathy. The approximately 98 discovery patients were randomly divided into training and test sets at a 7:3 ratio. In about six Graves' hyperthyroidism patients, the study also compared T-cell repertoires from thyroid tissue with T-cell repertoires from blood. After sampling, hyperthyroidism patients received methimazole starting at 30 mg daily, and ophthalmopathy patients received high-dose intravenous methylprednisolone. The paper describes TCR Vbeta CDR3 sequencing of more than 120 peripheral blood samples, made up of 43 ophthalmopathy patients, roughly 72 hyperthyroidism patients and roughly 17 progressor patients.

The TCR beta CDR3 regions were amplified from the RNA transcripts. The TCR CDR3 was subjected to a first round of RT-PCR using the HTBI primer set and the Qiagen OneStep RT-PCR kit. Libraries were constructed in a second round of multiplex PCR, after which size selection and purification were performed. Libraries were sequenced paired-end with 100 bp reads on an Illumina HiSeq2000. Concerning the study's data processing: SOAPnuke was used to process the raw data, removing reads that contained adapters or uncalled bases, had a mean Phred below 15, or lacked an exact match to the constant primer or identifier. High-quality paired reads were merged using COPE v1.2.5, and each unique nucleotide sequence was defined as a clonotype. MiTCR v1.1 was used to align clonotypes to the IMGT TRBV, TRBD and TRBJ reference segments. Only V-J combinations with frequency above 0.0001, covering 99% to 99.2% of repertoires, were analysed. A TCS score was defined as the ratio of F50 (clonal expansion) to E x V (chaos), with BLOSUM62-based TCRdist applied between CDR3 peptides within each V-J. Welch's t-statistics and random forest reduced fewer than 600 V-J features to about 13, which were used in a naive Bayes classifier (R e1071). TCRdb redid the processing of the public reads, applying fastp at Q25 and MiXCR, and retained in-frame beta chains. A single entry per CDR3 protein holds the most common genes and DNA from its merged rows. TCRdb, not the original authors, processed these V and J calls. This sample has a few hundred thousand distinct CDR3 sequences in its table, and roughly 14% of those were observed once. The ten largest clonotypes hold approximately 7.5% of the sample.

Trimming accounts for 3 bases at V and 2 bases at J, while the number of junction bases matched to no gene is 6. The germline V gene specifies MDHEN as CDR1 and SYDVKM as CDR2. The CDR3 holds 15 amino acids from the cysteine to the phenylalanine. Just the 45-base CDR3 DNA is kept, in frame starting at base 1. Stable Graves' hyperthyroidism was defined as no progression to ophthalmopathy during 18 months of follow-up. Hyperthyroidism patients were newly diagnosed, with disease duration under 2 months, and aged 18 to 65 years. The study excluded patients with uncontrolled infections, other autoimmune diseases, pregnancy or lactation. Diagnoses relied on clinical symptoms, serum thyroxine and TRAb, thyroid ultrasound and orbital computed tomography. PBMCs were separated from 7.5 to 10 ml of fresh peripheral blood using Ficoll-Paque density gradient centrifugation. Total RNA was extracted with Trizol reagent, and quality was checked on an Agilent 2100 Bioanalyzer.

The paper as a whole reports these results and caveats: No statistical method was used to set the sample size in advance, and investigators knew the group allocation. In validation, the model predicted progression to ophthalmopathy with roughly 66% sensitivity and 72% to 85% specificity, a median of around six months before onset. Ophthalmopathy was separated from stable hyperthyroidism by a 13 V-J signature model, with approximately 85% sensitivity and around 81% specificity obtained in cross-validation and 80%/75% obtained in testing. Most expanded thyroid clonotypes (frequency above 0.001) were also detected in blood, a finding suggesting that blood repertoires may reflect thyroid immune responses.

This TCR derives from a woman aged 18-30 years with Graves' hyperthyroidism. Material for sequencing was blood. The chain joins TRBV28 to TRBJ2-5; 7 bases in between match TRBD1. CDR3 reads: CASSFLRDSQETQYF. The DNA reads as follows: TGTGCCAGCAGTTTCCTCCGGGACAGTCAAGAGACCCAGTACTTC.